These T cell receptor beta chains were read from a single sample in a study of blood T cells in healthy people across ages. MiXCR, run by TCRdb on the 5' RACE reads, gives a single entry per CDR3 protein. This sample carries around 1,000,000 distinct CDR3 sequences, 20% to 25% of them seen once, and the ten largest clones take approximately 0.75%. These records were also assigned to another study, of T cells of mothers and their children.

Input material: blood. The source is a girl between 2 and 10 years old in good health. Each CDR3 is given with its conserved first and last residue. A D gene is named only where the DNA matches it firmly. Size is stated for part of the rows, as once, few or many counts, or as a class when the clone is expanded.

d_call,clone_size,j_call,cdr3_length,v_call,cdr3_nt,cdr3_aa
.,.,TRBJ1-5,17,TRBV4-1,TGCGCCAGCAGCCTCACCCCCGGGAGGGGAGAAAATCAGCCCCAGCATTTT,CASSLTPGRGENQPQHF
.,few,TRBJ1-5,13,TRBV7-9,TGTGCCAGCAGCTTAGAACGGAATCAGCCCCAGCATTTT,CASSLERNQPQHF
TRBD1,.,TRBJ2-5,15,TRBV20-1,TGCAGTGCTAAAAATTCCGGGACAGGGAGGGAGACCCAGTACTTC,CSAKNSGTGRETQYF
.,.,TRBJ2-1,16,TRBV29-1,TGCAGCGTTGAAGGTATAGCGGCTGAATCCTACAATGAGCAGTTCTTC,CSVEGIAAESYNEQFF
.,.,TRBJ2-6,16,TRBV5-1,TGCGCCAGCAGGTTCCAGGGAAACTCTGGGGCCAACGTCCTGACTTTC,CASRFQGNSGANVLTF
TRBD2,.,TRBJ2-1,16,TRBV9,TGTGCCAGCAGCGTAGTGGGGGGGACTGTCCCCCAAGAGCAGTTCTTC,CASSVVGGTVPQEQFF
TRBD1,.,TRBJ2-1,15,TRBV7-9,TGTGCCAGCAGCACTCCGGACAGGGGGCTAAGTGAGCAGTTCTTC,CASSTPDRGLSEQFF
TRBD2,.,TRBJ2-3,15,TRBV7-2,TGTGCCAGCAGCTCCTGGACTAGCGTGGCAGATACGCAGTATTTT,CASSSWTSVADTQYF
.,few,TRBJ2-5,17,TRBV28,TGTGCCAGCATTCCAGGCTGGGGGGCTGCGGGGAGAGAGACCCAGTACTTC,CASIPGWGAAGRETQYF
TRBD1,.,TRBJ2-7,12,TRBV5-1,TGCGCCAGCAGAGAGACAGGGGAGGAGCAGTACTTC,CASRETGEEQYF
.,.,TRBJ2-1,16,TRBV29-1,TGCAGCGTTAGGGCCCTGACAGATTTTTCCTACAATGAGCAGTTCTTC,CSVRALTDFSYNEQFF
.,.,TRBJ1-2,14,TRBV7-9,TGTGCCAGCAGCTCCGAGATATCGGTCTCGGGCTACACCTTC,CASSSEISVSGYTF
TRBD2,.,TRBJ2-7,16,TRBV3-1,TGTGCCAGCAGCTTCGTTCTAGCGGGAGGGGGAAACGAGCAGTACTTC,CASSFVLAGGGNEQYF
TRBD1,few,TRBJ1-1,17,TRBV5-1,TGCGCCGGCAGCTCCGACAGGGCGGGGGTAATGAACACTGAAGCTTTCTTT,CAGSSDRAGVMNTEAFF
.,.,TRBJ1-4,13,TRBV5-1,TGCGCCAACAGCTTGGTGCAGAATGAAAAACTGTTTTTT,CANSLVQNEKLFF
TRBD2,.,TRBJ2-3,16,TRBV7-6,TGTGCCAGCAGCTTTACCGCGGGAGCTGTCACAGATACGCAGTATTTT,CASSFTAGAVTDTQYF
.,few,TRBJ1-5,14,TRBV4-2,TGTGCCAGCAGCCAAGATGGAGGAGAGCAGCCCCAGCATTTT,CASSQDGGEQPQHF
TRBD1,.,TRBJ1-1,13,TRBV6-5,TGTGCCAGCAGTTACGCGACAGGGAGTCGGGCTTTCTTT,CASSYATGSRAFF
.,.,TRBJ2-3,16,TRBV7-3,TGTGCCAGCAGCTTATGGAGCGATAGGGGAACAGATACGCAGTATTTT,CASSLWSDRGTDTQYF
.,few,TRBJ2-5,14,TRBV28,TGTGCCAGCAGTCCCTCTCTTGAGGAAGAGACCCAGTACTTC,CASSPSLEEETQYF
.,.,TRBJ1-3,17,TRBV6-5,TGTGCCAGCAGTTACACCTTGGACGGGAGAGATGGAAACACCATATATTTT,CASSYTLDGRDGNTIYF
TRBD2,.,TRBJ2-3,15,TRBV9,TGTGCCAGCAGCGTACGAACTAGCGGAATAGATACGCAGTATTTT,CASSVRTSGIDTQYF
TRBD1,.,TRBJ2-7,16,TRBV29-1,TGCAGCGTTGAAGGGGGGGGACAGGGAGAAGGTTACGAGCAGTACTTC,CSVEGGGQGEGYEQYF
.,.,TRBJ1-1,14,TRBV12-3/TRBV12-4,TGTGCCGGCAGGTCGGGGGGGGGAAGCACTGAAGCTTTCTTT,CAGRSGGGSTEAFF
.,.,TRBJ1-6,15,TRBV10-3,TGTGCCATCAGGGAAAGAAGCTCCTATAATTCACCCCTCCACTTT,CAIRERSSYNSPLHF
.,few,TRBJ2-5,15,TRBV20-1,TGCAGTGCAGTAGACCCCCTCCAAAAGGGGGAGACCCAGTACTTC,CSAVDPLQKGETQYF
.,few,TRBJ2-7,11,TRBV13,TGTGCCAGCAGCTTCGACGACGAGCAGTACTTC,CASSFDDEQYF
TRBD1,.,TRBJ2-7,15,TRBV27,TGTGCCAGCAGTAGGACAGGTCGCTGGGTGTCTGAGCAGTACTTC,CASSRTGRWVSEQYF
.,few,TRBJ2-5,15,TRBV7-6,TGTGCCAGCAGCTCGGGCGATGGGGTGTTTGAGACCCAGTACTTC,CASSSGDGVFETQYF